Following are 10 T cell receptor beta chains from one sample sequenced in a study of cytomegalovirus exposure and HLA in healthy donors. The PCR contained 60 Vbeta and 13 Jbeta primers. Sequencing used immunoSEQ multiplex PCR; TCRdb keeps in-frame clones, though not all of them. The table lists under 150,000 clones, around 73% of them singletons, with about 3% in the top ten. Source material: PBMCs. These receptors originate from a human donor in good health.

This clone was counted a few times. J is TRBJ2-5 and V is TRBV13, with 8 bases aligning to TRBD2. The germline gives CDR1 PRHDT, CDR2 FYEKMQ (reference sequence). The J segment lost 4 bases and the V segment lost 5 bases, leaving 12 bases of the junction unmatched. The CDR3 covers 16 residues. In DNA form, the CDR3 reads TGTGCCAGCAGCCCCCCCCAGCGGGAGCGACCAGAGACCCAGTACTTC. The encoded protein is CASSPPQRERPETQYF.

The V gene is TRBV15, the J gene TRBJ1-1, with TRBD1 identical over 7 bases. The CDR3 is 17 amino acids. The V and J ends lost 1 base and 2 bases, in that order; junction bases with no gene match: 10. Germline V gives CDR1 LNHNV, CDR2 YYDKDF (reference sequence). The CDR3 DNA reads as TGTGCCACCAGCAGAGTCCCCGACAGGGAAGGAAACACTGAAGCTTTCTTT. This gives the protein CATSRVPDREGNTEAFF.

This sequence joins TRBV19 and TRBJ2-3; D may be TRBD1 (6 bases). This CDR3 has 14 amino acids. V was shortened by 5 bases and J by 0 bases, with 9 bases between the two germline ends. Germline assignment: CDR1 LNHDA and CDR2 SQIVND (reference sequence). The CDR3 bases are TGTGCCAGTAGTCGGGACACTAGCACAGATACGCAGTATTTT. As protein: CASSRDTSTDTQYF. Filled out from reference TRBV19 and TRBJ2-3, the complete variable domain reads DGGITQSPKYLFRKEGQNVTLSCEQNLNHDAMYWYRQDPGQGLRLIYYSQIVNDFQKGDIAEGYSVSREKKESFPLTVTSAQKNPTAFYLCASSRDTSTDTQYFGPGTRLTVL.

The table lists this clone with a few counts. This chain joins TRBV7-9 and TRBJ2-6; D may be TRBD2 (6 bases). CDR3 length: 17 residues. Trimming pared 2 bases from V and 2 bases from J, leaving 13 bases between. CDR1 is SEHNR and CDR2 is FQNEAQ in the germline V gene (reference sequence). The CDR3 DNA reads TGTGCCAGCAGCTTACCGGGACTGGAGACTGGGGCCAACGTCCTGACTTTC. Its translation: CASSLPGLETGANVLTF.

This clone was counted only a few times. The CDR3 DNA sequence: TGTGCCAGCAGCGTAGACGGCAGGGGGCGTACTGAAGCTTTCTTT. Amino acids: CASSVDGRGRTEAFF. The chain has TRBV9 and TRBJ1-1; TRBD1 agrees at 8 bases. Per germline, CDR1 SGDLS and CDR2 YYNGEE. The length of the CDR3 is 15 residues. V shed 0 bases, J shed 5 bases, and the junction held 6 bases outside the gene matches.

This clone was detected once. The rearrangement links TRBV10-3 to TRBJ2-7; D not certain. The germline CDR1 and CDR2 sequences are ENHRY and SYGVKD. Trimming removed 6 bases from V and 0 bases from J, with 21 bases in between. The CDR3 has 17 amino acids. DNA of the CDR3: TGTGCCATCAGCGCAGTAGTTAGTAATCGGAGCTCCTACGAGCAGTACTTC. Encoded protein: CAISAVVSNRSSYEQYF.

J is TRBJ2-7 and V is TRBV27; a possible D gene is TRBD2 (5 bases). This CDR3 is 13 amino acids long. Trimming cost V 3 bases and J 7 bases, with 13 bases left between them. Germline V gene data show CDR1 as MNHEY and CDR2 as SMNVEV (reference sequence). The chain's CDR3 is CASSFRGTVEQYF. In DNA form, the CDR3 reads TGTGCCAGCAGTTTTCGGGGAACGGTAGAGCAGTACTTC.

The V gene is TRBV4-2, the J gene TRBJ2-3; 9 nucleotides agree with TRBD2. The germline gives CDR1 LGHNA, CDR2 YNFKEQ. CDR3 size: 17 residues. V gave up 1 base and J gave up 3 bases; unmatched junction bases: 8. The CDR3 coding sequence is TGTGCCAGCAGCCAAGGAGCCGGGACTAGCTATACAGATACGCAGTATTTT. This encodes CASSQGAGTSYTDTQYF.

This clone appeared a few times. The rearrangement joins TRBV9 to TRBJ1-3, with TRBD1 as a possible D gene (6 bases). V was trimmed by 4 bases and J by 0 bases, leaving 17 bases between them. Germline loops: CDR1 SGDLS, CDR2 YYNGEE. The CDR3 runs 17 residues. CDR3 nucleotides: TGTGCCAGCAGCAAGCGGGACACTCATTTCTCTGGAAACACCATATATTTT. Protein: CASSKRDTHFSGNTIYF.

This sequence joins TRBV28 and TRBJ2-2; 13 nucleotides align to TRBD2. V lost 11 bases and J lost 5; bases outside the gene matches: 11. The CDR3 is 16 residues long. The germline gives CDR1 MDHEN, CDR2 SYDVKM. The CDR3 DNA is TGTGCCGGAAGGACTAGCGGGGGCCCCAGGACCGGGGAGCTGTTTTTT. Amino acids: CAGRTSGGPRTGELFF. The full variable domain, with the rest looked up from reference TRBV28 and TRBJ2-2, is DVKVTQSSRYLVKRTGEKVFLECVQDMDHENMFWYRQDPGLGLRLIYFSYDVKMKEKGDIPEGYSVSREKKERFSLILESASTNQTSMYLCAGRTSGGPRTGELFFGEGSRLTVL.